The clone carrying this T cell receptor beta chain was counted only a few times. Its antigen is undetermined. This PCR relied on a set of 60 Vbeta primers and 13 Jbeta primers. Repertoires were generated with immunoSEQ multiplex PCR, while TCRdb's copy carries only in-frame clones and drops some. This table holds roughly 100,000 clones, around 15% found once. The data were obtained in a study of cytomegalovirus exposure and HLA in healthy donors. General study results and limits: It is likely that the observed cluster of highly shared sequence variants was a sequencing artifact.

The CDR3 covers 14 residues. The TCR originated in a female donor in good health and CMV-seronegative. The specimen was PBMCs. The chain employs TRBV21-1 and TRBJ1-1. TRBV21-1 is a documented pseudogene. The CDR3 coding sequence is TGTGCCAGCAGGGGCGGGGGAATGAACACTGAAGCTTTCTTT. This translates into CASRGGGMNTEAFF.